This T cell receptor (beta chain) was found in a study of T cell responses to AZD1222 COVID-19 vaccine. The study's findings and limits: Donors in the cohort were predominantly white British and more often female, and clonal diversity was possibly underestimated. The study sampled repertoires only after the peak T cell response.

With regard to this clone: Its target is not known.

This table comes from immunoSEQ multiplex PCR, and its TCRdb copy is limited to in-frame clones, with some not included. Of about 100,000 clones in the sample, about 90% are singletons; the top ten hold 4% to 5%. The germline V and J ends were trimmed by 7 bases and 12 bases, with 18 bases remaining between them. Germline CDR1 reads LNHDA; CDR2 reads SQIVND (reference sequence). The CDR3 spans 13 residues. This specimen was peripheral blood, taken on day 0 of MenACWY control vaccination. The source of this sequence is an adult in good health. J is TRBJ1-4 and V is TRBV19; D is undetermined. The CDR3 is CASNFLRGSELFF. The CDR3 DNA reads as TGTGCCAGTAATTTTCTTCGAGGATCAGAACTGTTTTTT.